The present entry profiles one T cell receptor beta chain with its context. This specimen comes from a study of control samples from healthy donors and cancer patients. The CDR3 is 14 amino acids. Trimming removed 3 bases at V and 4 bases at J, with 11 bases between. The germline gives CDR1 MNHNS, CDR2 SASEGT. Profiled with immunoSEQ multiplex PCR; TCRdb holds only in-frame clones, not every one. The repertoire holds over 20,000 clones, with about 81% as singletons. The sample consisted of PBMCs. The clonotype was recovered from a man aged 60 to 75 with colorectal cancer. The J gene is TRBJ2-3, the V gene TRBV6-1; either TRBD1 or TRBD2 may supply D (5 bases each). DNA of the CDR3: TGTGCCAGCAGTGAGGGGGAAGCAGCAGATACGCAGTATTTT. Its protein is CASSEGEAADTQYF.